This entry lists 11 T cell receptor beta chains sequenced from one sample in a study of shared clonotypes between healthy human individuals. Libraries were prepared by immunoSEQ multiplex PCR; TCRdb keeps only in-frame clonotypes and omits some of them. The table includes about 2 million clones, approximately 94% detected once. The naive CD8 population came from CD45RO-negative cells selected for CCR7, without terminally differentiated effector memory CD45RA+ cells. Sequencing was carried out using naive CD8+ T cells sorted from blood. The receptors shown here come from a young man in good health.

The CDR3 sequence: CASSHTDYTQETQYF. CDR3 DNA sequence: TGTGCCAGCAGCCACACCGACTATACCCAAGAGACCCAGTACTTC. J is TRBJ2-5 and V is TRBV11-2; D might be TRBD2 (5 bases). The CDR3 consists of 15 residues. The V gene lost 5 bases and the J gene lost 1 base, with 14 bases spanning the gap. CDR1 is SGHAT and CDR2 is FQNNGV in the germline V gene.

The rearrangement uses TRBV27 and TRBJ1-4; maybe TRBD1 (5 bases). V lost 6 bases and J 8 bases, leaving 25 bases between the germline ends. The germline gives CDR1 MNHEY, CDR2 SMNVEV (reference sequence). This CDR3 is built from 17 residues. The CDR3 coding sequence is TGTGCCAGCAGCCTTCAAAACCGGGGGTTGGTGGGGGAAAAACTGTTTTTT. It translates to CASSLQNRGLVGEKLFF.

The chain combines TRBV11-2 with TRBJ2-7; tentative D call: TRBD2 (6 bases). CDR1 SGHAT and CDR2 FQNNGV come from the germline V gene. V shed 3 bases and J shed 3 bases, with 15 bases lying between them. There are 15 residues in the CDR3. The CDR3 DNA sequence: TGTGCCAGCAGCTTCGACGTGGGGGGTCGCTACGAGCAGTACTTC. This codes for CASSFDVGGRYEQYF.

This chain joins TRBV2 and TRBJ2-7, with TRBD2 matching 8 bases. V dropped 6 bases and J dropped 0; count of bases not matched to a gene: 10. The length of the CDR3 is 16 residues. CDR1 is SNHLY, CDR2 FYNNEI, per germline. CDR3 bases: TGTGCCAGCAGCGTTCATAGCGGGGAGAGCTCCTACGAGCAGTACTTC. This sequence encodes CASSVHSGESSYEQYF.

V gene TRBV4-1 combines with J gene TRBJ1-1, with D unresolved. The germline V gene encodes CDR1 MGHRA and CDR2 YSYEKL. Trimming left V 0 bases short and J 2 bases short, with 19 bases between. The CDR3 has 18 amino acids. In DNA form, the CDR3 reads TGCGCCAGCAGCCAAGAGGCCCCAGCGACAATCACTAACACTGAAGCTTTCTTT. Translated: CASSQEAPATITNTEAFF.

The V call is TRBV6-6, the J call TRBJ2-3; TRBD2 might be the D (5 bases). From germline, CDR1 is MNHNY and CDR2 SVGAGI (reference sequence). This CDR3 region has 15 residues. The V end was cut by 6 bases, the J end by 2 bases, with 15 bases between. CDR3 DNA sequence: TGTGCCAGCAGGGAGGAGACTTCCCTCACAGATACGCAGTATTTT. It specifies CASREETSLTDTQYF.

This chain links TRBV7-2 with TRBJ2-3; maybe TRBD2 (6 bases). CDR1 is SGHTA, CDR2 FQGNSA, per germline. The CDR3 extends over 14 amino acids. V shed 2 bases and J shed 5 bases, with 11 bases lying between them. In nucleotides, the CDR3 is TGTGCCAGCAGCTTATTACTAGCCGGAGATACGCAGTATTTT. It codes for CASSLLLAGDTQYF.

This chain links TRBV6-9 with TRBJ2-7; perhaps D is TRBD1 or TRBD2 (5 bases each). The CDR3 loop spans 14 amino acids. CDR1 is MNHGY, CDR2 SVAAGI, per germline. V lost 6 bases and J 2 bases, leaving 14 bases between the germline ends. For the CDR3, the DNA is TGTGCCAGCAGACAGGACTTCCTTACCTACGAGCAGTACTTC. It encodes CASRQDFLTYEQYF.

This clone was seen only once. This sequence joins TRBV6-5 and TRBJ2-6; no reliable D call. Germline V CDR1 and CDR2: MNHEY, SVGAGI. V lost 0 bases, J lost 0 bases, and 6 bases lay in between. CDR3 length: 16 amino acids. The CDR3 sequence is CASSYSWGSGANVLTF. The CDR3 coding sequence is TGTGCCAGCAGTTACTCCTGGGGCTCTGGGGCCAACGTCCTGACTTTC.

The chain couples TRBV5-8 to TRBJ1-6, with 9 bases aligning to TRBD1. This CDR3 spans 16 amino acids. Germline V gene sequence: CDR1 SGHTS, CDR2 YDEGEE. The ends lost 3 bases at V and 3 bases at J; junction bases unmatched: 4. DNA of the CDR3: TGTGCCAGCAGCTCCGGACAGGGGTACTATAATTCACCCCTCCACTTT. Protein product: CASSSGQGYYNSPLHF.

This clone appeared a few times. V usage is TRBV2 and J usage is TRBJ2-6; D perhaps matches TRBD2 (6 bases). V shed 2 bases and J shed 2 bases, with 7 bases lying between them. The germline CDR1 and CDR2 sequences are SNHLY and FYNNEI. CDR3 size: 15 residues. The CDR3 DNA reads TGTGCCAGCAGTGAATGGGGGGCTGGGGCCAACGTCCTGACTTTC. This codes for CASSEWGAGANVLTF.